The rows below give T cell receptor beta chains drawn from one sample of a study of blood T cell repertoires in COVID-19. The data were produced by immunoSEQ multiplex PCR, yet TCRdb's version contains in-frame clones alone and is incomplete. The table records about 300,000 clones, more than 70% of them present only once. Sequencing input: peripheral blood. The receptors originated from a man aged 18 to 35 who had recovered from COVID-19. Each CDR3 is given with its conserved first and last residue. A D gene is named only where the DNA matches it firmly. Some rows mark clone size as missing; the rest say once, few, many or name a class of expanded clone.

abundance: -; v_gene: TRBV5-4; d_gene: -; j_gene: TRBJ1-1; CDR3nt: TGTGCCAGCAGCTTGAGTGGAGCGAACACTGAAGCTTTCTTT; CDR3aa: CASSLSGANTEAFF
abundance: once; v_gene: TRBV4-2; d_gene: -; j_gene: TRBJ2-3; CDR3nt: TGTGCCAGCAGCCAGGAAAGGGGGACTACATTATATTTT; CDR3aa: CASSQERGTTLYF
abundance: -; v_gene: TRBV4-1; d_gene: TRBD2; j_gene: TRBJ2-7; CDR3nt: TGCGCCAGCAGCCAAAACCACGTACTAGCGTACGAGCAGTACTTC; CDR3aa: CASSQNHVLAYEQYF
abundance: -; v_gene: TRBV4-2; d_gene: TRBD2; j_gene: TRBJ2-1; CDR3nt: TGTGCCAGCAGCCAAACTAGCGGGAACTACAATGAGCAGTTCTTC; CDR3aa: CASSQTSGNYNEQFF
abundance: once; v_gene: TRBV21-1; d_gene: -; j_gene: TRBJ2-2; CDR3nt: TGTGCCAGCAGCACACCGCCGGGACAGGGTGGAAATCGACAGAACACCGGGGAGCTGTTTTTT; CDR3aa: CASSTPPGQGGNRQNTGELFF
abundance: -; v_gene: TRBV11-1; d_gene: TRBD1; j_gene: TRBJ2-2; CDR3nt: TGTGCCAGCAGCCGGACAGGCAACACCGGGGAGCTGTTTTTT; CDR3aa: CASSRTGNTGELFF
abundance: once; v_gene: TRBV3-1/TRBV3-2; d_gene: TRBD1; j_gene: TRBJ1-2; CDR3nt: TGTGCCAGCAGCCAAGCGGGGACAGGAGAAAACTACACCTTC; CDR3aa: CASSQAGTGENYTF
abundance: once; v_gene: TRBV12-3/TRBV12-4; d_gene: -; j_gene: TRBJ1-1; CDR3nt: TGTGCCAGCAGCTGGGGACTTTACACTGAAGCTTTCTTT; CDR3aa: CASSWGLYTEAFF
abundance: -; v_gene: TRBV11-2; d_gene: -; j_gene: TRBJ2-2; CDR3nt: TGTGCCAGCAGCTTAGCTTCGATAGGGAGCGGGGAGCTGTTTTTT; CDR3aa: CASSLASIGSGELFF
abundance: -; v_gene: TRBV6-5; d_gene: TRBD1; j_gene: TRBJ1-2; CDR3nt: TGTGCCAGCAGATCCGGGACAGGGGAAGATGGCTACACCTTC; CDR3aa: CASRSGTGEDGYTF
abundance: -; v_gene: TRBV7-2; d_gene: -; j_gene: TRBJ1-3; CDR3nt: TGTGCCAGCAGCTTAGACACCTCTGGAAACACCATATATTTT; CDR3aa: CASSLDTSGNTIYF
abundance: -; v_gene: TRBV5-5; d_gene: -; j_gene: TRBJ2-7; CDR3nt: TGTGCCAGCAGCTTGGTCGGCTACGAGCAGTACTTC; CDR3aa: CASSLVGYEQYF
abundance: -; v_gene: TRBV24-1; d_gene: -; j_gene: TRBJ1-6; CDR3nt: TGTGCCACCAGTGATCTTATAGAGGGTGGGTTTCTGAATTCACCCCTCCACTTT; CDR3aa: CATSDLIEGGFLNSPLHF
abundance: -; v_gene: TRBV9; d_gene: TRBD1; j_gene: TRBJ1-6; CDR3nt: TGTGCCAGCAGCGTAGTGGGGACAGATAATTCACCCCTCCACTTT; CDR3aa: CASSVVGTDNSPLHF
abundance: -; v_gene: TRBV12-3/TRBV12-4; d_gene: -; j_gene: TRBJ2-2; CDR3nt: TGTGCCAACGGACAGCCGTACACCGGGGAGCTGTTTTTT; CDR3aa: CANGQPYTGELFF
abundance: -; v_gene: TRBV19; d_gene: -; j_gene: TRBJ1-3; CDR3nt: TGTGCCAGTAGTATAGCGCTCAGCTCTGGAAACACCATATATTTT; CDR3aa: CASSIALSSGNTIYF
abundance: -; v_gene: TRBV19; d_gene: -; j_gene: TRBJ2-1; CDR3nt: TGTGCCAGTAGTATAGGTGGCGGAACCTACAATGAGCAGTTCTTC; CDR3aa: CASSIGGGTYNEQFF
abundance: -; v_gene: TRBV20-1; d_gene: -; j_gene: TRBJ1-2; CDR3nt: TGCAGTGCTAGTCGGCCAGGAGGTTATGGCTACACCTTC; CDR3aa: CSASRPGGYGYTF
abundance: -; v_gene: TRBV5-1; d_gene: TRBD2; j_gene: TRBJ2-2; CDR3nt: TGCGCCAGCAGCTTGGCCGCGGGGGGGCCTCCCGGGGAGCTGTTTTTT; CDR3aa: CASSLAAGGPPGELFF
abundance: -; v_gene: TRBV5-1; d_gene: TRBD2; j_gene: TRBJ2-7; CDR3nt: TGCGCCAGCAGCTTGGGGATCGGACTAGCCTACGAGCAGTACTTC; CDR3aa: CASSLGIGLAYEQYF
abundance: -; v_gene: TRBV6-5; d_gene: -; j_gene: TRBJ1-5; CDR3nt: TGTGCCAGCAGTTACTCGAAAAATCTAGGAATTCAGCATTTT; CDR3aa: CASSYSKNLGIQHF